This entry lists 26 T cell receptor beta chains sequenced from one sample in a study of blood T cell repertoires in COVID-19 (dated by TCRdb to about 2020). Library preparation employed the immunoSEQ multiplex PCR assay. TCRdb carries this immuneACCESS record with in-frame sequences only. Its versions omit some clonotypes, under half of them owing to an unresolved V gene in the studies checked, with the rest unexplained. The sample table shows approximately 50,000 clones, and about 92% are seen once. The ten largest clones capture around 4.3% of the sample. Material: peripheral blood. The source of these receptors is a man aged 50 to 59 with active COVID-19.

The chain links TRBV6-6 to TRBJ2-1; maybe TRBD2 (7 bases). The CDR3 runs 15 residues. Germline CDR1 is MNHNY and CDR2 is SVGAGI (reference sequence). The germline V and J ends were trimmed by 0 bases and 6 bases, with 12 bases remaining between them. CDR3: CASSYSRGGLNEQFF. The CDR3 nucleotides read TGTGCCAGCAGTTACTCCAGGGGAGGGCTCAATGAGCAGTTCTTC.

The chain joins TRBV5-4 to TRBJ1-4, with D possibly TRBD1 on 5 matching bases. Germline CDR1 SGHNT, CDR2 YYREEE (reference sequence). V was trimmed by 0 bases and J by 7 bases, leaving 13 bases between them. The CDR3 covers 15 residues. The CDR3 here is CASSLAAGKGEKLFF. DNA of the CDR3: TGTGCCAGCAGCTTGGCGGCAGGGAAGGGTGAAAAACTGTTTTTT.

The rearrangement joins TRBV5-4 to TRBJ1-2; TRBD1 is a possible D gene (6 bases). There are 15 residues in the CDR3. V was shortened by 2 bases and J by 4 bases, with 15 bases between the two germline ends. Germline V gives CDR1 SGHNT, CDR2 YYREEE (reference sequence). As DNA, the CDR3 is TGTGCCAGCAGCTTTTGGGGAGGGGGGACCTATGGCTACACCTTC. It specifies CASSFWGGGTYGYTF.

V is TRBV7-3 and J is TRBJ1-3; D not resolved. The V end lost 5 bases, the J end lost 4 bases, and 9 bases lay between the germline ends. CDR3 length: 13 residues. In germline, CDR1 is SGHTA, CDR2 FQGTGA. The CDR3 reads CASSPSTGNTIYF. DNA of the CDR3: TGTGCCAGCAGCCCATCTACCGGAAACACCATATATTTT.

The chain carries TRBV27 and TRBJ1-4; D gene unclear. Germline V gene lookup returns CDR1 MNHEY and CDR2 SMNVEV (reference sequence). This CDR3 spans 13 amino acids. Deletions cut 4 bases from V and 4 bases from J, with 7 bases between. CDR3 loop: CASSSPFNEKLFF. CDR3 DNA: TGTGCCAGCAGTTCCCCCTTTAATGAAAAACTGTTTTTT.

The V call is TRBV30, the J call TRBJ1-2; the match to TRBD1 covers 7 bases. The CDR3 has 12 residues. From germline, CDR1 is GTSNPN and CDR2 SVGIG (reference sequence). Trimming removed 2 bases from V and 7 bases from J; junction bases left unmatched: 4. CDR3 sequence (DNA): TGTGCCTGGAGTTGGACAGGCAGTGGCTACACCTTC. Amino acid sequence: CAWSWTGSGYTF.

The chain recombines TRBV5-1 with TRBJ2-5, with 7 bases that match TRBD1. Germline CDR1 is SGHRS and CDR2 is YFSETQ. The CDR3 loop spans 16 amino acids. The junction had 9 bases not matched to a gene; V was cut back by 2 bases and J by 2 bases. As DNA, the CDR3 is TGCGCCAGCAGCTTACATCACAGGGGCAGGCAAGAGACCCAGTACTTC. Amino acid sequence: CASSLHHRGRQETQYF.

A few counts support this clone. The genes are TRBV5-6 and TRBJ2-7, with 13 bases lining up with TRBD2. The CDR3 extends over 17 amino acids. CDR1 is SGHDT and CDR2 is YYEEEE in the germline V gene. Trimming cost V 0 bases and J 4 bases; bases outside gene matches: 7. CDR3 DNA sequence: TGTGCCAGCAGCTTGGCCGGGACTAGCGGGATCTCTTACGAGCAGTACTTC. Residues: CASSLAGTSGISYEQYF.

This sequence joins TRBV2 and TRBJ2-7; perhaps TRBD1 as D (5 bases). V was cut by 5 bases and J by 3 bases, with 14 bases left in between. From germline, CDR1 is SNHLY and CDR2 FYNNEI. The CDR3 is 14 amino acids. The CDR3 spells CASSRVQGYYEQYF. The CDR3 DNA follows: TGTGCCAGCAGTCGGGTTCAGGGCTACTACGAGCAGTACTTC.

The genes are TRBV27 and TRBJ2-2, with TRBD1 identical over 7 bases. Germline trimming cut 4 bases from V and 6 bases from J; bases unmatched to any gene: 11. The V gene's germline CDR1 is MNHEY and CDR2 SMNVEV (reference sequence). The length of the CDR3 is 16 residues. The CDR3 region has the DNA TGTGCCAGCAGTTGGCAGCTGACAGGGATGGCCGGGGAGCTGTTTTTT. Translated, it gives CASSWQLTGMAGELFF.

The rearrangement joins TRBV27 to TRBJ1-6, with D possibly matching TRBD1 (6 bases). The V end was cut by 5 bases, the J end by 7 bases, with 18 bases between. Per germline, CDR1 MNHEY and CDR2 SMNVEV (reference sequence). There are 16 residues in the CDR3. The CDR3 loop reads CASSGGAYGGNSPLHF. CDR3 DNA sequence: TGTGCCAGCAGTGGGGGGGCGTACGGGGGGAATTCACCCCTCCACTTT.

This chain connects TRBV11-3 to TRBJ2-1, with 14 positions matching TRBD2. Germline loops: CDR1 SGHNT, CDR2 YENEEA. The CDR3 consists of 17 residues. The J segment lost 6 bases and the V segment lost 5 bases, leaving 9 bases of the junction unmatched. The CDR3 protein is CASSPRLAGGPVNEQFF. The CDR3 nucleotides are TGTGCCAGCAGCCCGAGACTAGCGGGGGGGCCAGTCAATGAGCAGTTCTTC.

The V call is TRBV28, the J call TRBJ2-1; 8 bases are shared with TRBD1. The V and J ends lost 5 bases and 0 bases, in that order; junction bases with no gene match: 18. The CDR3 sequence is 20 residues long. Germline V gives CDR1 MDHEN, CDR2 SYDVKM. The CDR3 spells CASSPESPGGFLSSYNEQFF. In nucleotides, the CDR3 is TGTGCCAGCAGTCCCGAATCCCCAGGGGGCTTCCTAAGCTCCTACAATGAGCAGTTCTTC.

This CDR3 reads CSVDHSQETQYF. CDR3 coding DNA: TGCAGCGTCGATCACAGCCAAGAGACCCAGTACTTC. The chain has TRBV29-1 and TRBJ2-5; no clear D gene. Trimming removed 6 bases at V and 1 base at J, with 9 bases between. Looked up from germline, CDR1 is SQVTM and CDR2 is ANQGSEA. This CDR3 region has 12 residues.

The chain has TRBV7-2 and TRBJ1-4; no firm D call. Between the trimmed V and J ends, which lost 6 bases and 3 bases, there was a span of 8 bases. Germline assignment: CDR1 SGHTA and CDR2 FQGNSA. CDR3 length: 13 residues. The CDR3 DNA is TGTGCCAGCAGGGGTAGCCCTAATGAAAAACTGTTTTTT. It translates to CASRGSPNEKLFF. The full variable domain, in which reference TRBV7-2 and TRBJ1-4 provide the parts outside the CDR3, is GAGVSQSPSNKVTEKGKDVELRCDPISGHTALYWYRQSLGQGLEFLIYFQGNSAPDKSGLPSDRFSAERTGGSVSTLTIQRTQQEDSAVYLCASRGSPNEKLFFGSGTQLSVL.

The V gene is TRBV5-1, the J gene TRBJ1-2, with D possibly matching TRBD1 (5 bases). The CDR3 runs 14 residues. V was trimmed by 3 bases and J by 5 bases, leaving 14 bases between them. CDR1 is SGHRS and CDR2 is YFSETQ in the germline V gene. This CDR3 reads CASSSSGGGYGYTF. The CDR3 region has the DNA TGCGCCAGCAGCTCCAGCGGGGGGGGTTATGGCTACACCTTC.

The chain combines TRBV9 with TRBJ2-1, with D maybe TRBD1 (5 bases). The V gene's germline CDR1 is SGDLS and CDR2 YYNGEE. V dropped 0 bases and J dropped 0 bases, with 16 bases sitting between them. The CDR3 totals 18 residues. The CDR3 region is CASSVGVRANPSYNEQFF. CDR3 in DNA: TGTGCCAGCAGCGTAGGGGTCAGGGCGAATCCCTCCTACAATGAGCAGTTCTTC.

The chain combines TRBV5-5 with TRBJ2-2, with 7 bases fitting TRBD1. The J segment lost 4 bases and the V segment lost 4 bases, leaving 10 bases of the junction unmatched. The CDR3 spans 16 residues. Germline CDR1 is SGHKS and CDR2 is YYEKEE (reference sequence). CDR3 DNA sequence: TGTGCCAGCAGCGACAGGGTAACCCCTGGCACCGGGGAGCTGTTTTTT. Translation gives CASSDRVTPGTGELFF.

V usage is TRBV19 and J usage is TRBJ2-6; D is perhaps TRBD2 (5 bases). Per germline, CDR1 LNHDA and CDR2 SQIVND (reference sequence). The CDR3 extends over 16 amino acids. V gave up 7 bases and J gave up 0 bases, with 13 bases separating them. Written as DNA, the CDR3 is TGTGCCAGTACCCACGGGGAGTACTCTGGGGCCAACGTCCTGACTTTC. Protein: CASTHGEYSGANVLTF.

The CDR3 DNA is TGTGCCAGCACCACGACGGGGCCAGGGGTTTACTATGGCTACACCTTC. Protein: CASTTTGPGVYYGYTF. The chain carries TRBV14 and TRBJ1-2; possibly TRBD1 for D (6 bases). The CDR3 extends over 16 amino acids. CDR1 is SGHDN and CDR2 is FVKESK in the germline V gene. V shed 7 bases and J shed 3 bases, with 21 bases lying between them.

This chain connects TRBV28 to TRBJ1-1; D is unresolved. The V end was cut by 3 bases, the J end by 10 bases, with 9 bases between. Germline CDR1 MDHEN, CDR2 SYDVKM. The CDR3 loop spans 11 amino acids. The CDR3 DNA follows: TGTGCCAGCAGTTTGCGGGAGGGAGCTTTCTTT. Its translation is CASSLREGAFF. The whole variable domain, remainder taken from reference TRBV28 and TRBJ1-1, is DVKVTQSSRYLVKRTGEKVFLECVQDMDHENMFWYRQDPGLGLRLIYFSYDVKMKEKGDIPEGYSVSREKKERFSLILESASTNQTSMYLCASSLREGAFFGQGTRLTVV.

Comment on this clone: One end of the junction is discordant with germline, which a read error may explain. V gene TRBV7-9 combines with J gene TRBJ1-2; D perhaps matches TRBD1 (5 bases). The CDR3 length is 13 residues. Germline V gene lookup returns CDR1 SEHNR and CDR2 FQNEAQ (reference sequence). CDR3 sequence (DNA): TGTGCCAGCAGCTCCAGGGTTAACAATGGCTACACCTTC. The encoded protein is CASSSRVNNGYTF.

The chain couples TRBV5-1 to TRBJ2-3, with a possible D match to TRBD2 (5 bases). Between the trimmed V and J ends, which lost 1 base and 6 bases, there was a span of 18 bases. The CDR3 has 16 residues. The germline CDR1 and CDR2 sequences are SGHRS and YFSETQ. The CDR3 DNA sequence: TGCGCCAGCAGCTTGACTTTTAGGAGGCCCCCCGATACGCAGTATTTT. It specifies CASSLTFRRPPDTQYF.

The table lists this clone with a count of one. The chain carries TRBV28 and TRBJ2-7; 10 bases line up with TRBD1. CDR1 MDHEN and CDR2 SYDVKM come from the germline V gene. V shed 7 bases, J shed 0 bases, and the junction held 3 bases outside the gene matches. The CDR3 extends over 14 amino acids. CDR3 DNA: TGTGCCAGCACTGGGACAGGGGCCTCCTACGAGCAGTACTTC. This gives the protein CASTGTGASYEQYF.

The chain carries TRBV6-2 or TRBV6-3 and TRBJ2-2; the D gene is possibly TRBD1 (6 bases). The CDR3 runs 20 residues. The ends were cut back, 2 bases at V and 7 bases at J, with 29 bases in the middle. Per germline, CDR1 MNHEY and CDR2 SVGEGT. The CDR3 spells CASSYDSQETGSYLYGELFF. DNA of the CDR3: TGTGCCAGCAGTTACGACTCTCAAGAGACAGGATCATACTTGTACGGGGAGCTGTTTTTT.

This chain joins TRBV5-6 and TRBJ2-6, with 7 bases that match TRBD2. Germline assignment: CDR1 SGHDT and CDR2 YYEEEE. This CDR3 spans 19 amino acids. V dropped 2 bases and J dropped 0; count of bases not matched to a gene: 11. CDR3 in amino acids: CASSLGSGRGSSGANVLTF. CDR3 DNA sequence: TGTGCCAGCAGCTTAGGGTCAGGGAGGGGTTCCTCTGGGGCCAACGTCCTGACTTTC.